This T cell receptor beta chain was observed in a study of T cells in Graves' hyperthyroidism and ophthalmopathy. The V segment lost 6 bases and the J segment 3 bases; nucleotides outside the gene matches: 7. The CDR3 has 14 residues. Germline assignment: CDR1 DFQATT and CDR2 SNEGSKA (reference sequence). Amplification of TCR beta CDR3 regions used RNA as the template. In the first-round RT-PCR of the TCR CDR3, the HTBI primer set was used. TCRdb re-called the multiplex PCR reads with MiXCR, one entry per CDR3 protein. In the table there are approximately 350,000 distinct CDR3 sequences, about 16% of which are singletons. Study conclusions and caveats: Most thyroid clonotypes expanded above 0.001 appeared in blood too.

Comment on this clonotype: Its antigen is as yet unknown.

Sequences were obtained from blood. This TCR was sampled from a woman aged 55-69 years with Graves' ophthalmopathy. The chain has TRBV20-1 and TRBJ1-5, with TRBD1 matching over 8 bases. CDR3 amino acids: CSAVQGVVNQPQHF. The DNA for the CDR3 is TGCAGTGCCGTACAGGGGGTAGTCAATCAGCCCCAGCATTTT.